The 14 T cell receptor beta chains below come from one sample, sequenced in a study of CD8+ T cells in alopecia areata. CD25+CD127- cells were obtained by sorting CD4+ cells, for 5 or 6 patients. RNA extraction and reverse transcription yielded cDNA as sequencing template. Clones were read by immunoSEQ multiplex PCR, and TCRdb kept only the in-frame ones, dropping some. This sample has 35,000 or so clones, with under 65% found just once. Sequenced material: CD4+ Tregs sorted from blood. The receptors come from a human donor with alopecia areata.

The rearrangement links TRBV7-2 to TRBJ1-1; D may be TRBD1 (6 bases). Germline CDR1 is SGHTA and CDR2 is FQGNSA. V shed 5 bases and J shed 0 bases, with 10 bases lying between them. CDR3 size: 14 residues. The CDR3 coding sequence is TGTGCCAGCAGCCTTCAGGGGCTGAACACTGAAGCTTTCTTT. Its translation is CASSLQGLNTEAFF.

Sample share makes this clone large. The chain combines TRBV28 with TRBJ2-7, with 7 bases lining up with TRBD2. In germline, CDR1 is MDHEN, CDR2 SYDVKM. The CDR3 extends over 11 amino acids. This CDR3 reads CAASGPYEQYF. The CDR3 bases are TGTGCGGCTAGCGGCCCCTACGAGCAGTACTTC.

This sequence joins TRBV29-1 and TRBJ2-1; the D gene is possibly TRBD2 (5 bases). Trimming removed 5 bases at V and 0 bases at J, with 8 bases between. CDR3 length equals 13 residues. Germline V gene lookup returns CDR1 SQVTM and CDR2 ANQGSEA. The CDR3, as DNA: TGCAGCGTTTCTCGGGACTCCTACAATGAGCAGTTCTTC. It codes for CSVSRDSYNEQFF.

This clone has a handful of counts. The chain recombines TRBV4-2 with TRBJ1-1; 7 bases map to TRBD1. The germline V gene encodes CDR1 LGHNA and CDR2 YNFKEQ. The CDR3 extends over 14 amino acids. The V and J ends lost 4 bases and 5 bases, in that order; junction bases with no gene match: 7. DNA of the CDR3: TGTGCCAGCAGCCTAATTCAGGGGGGTACTGAAGCTTTCTTT. As protein: CASSLIQGGTEAFF.

This clone occurred a few times. The genes are TRBV11-1 and TRBJ2-1; TRBD2 aligns across 10 bases. Germline V gene lookup returns CDR1 SGHAT and CDR2 FQDESV (reference sequence). After removal of 4 bases from V and 4 bases from J, the junction contained 7 bases not matched to a gene. The CDR3 loop spans 16 amino acids. The DNA for the CDR3 is TGTGCCAGCAGCTCCCGGGGGACTAGCGTATACAATGAGCAGTTCTTC. This encodes CASSSRGTSVYNEQFF.

V and J are TRBV4-2 and TRBJ2-7; 7 bases fit TRBD2. The CDR3 has 17 amino acids. Per germline, CDR1 LGHNA and CDR2 YNFKEQ. V trimming: 4 bases; J trimming: 2 bases; junction bases outside the gene matches: 14. As DNA, the CDR3 is TGTGCCAGCAGCCCATCTAGTCCGGGGGGTAAGCCCTACGAGCAGTACTTC. This translates into CASSPSSPGGKPYEQYF.

This sequence joins TRBV10-3 and TRBJ2-4; 10 nucleotides align to TRBD2. The germline gives CDR1 ENHRY, CDR2 SYGVKD. V lost 0 bases to trimming and J lost 0 bases; unmatched junction nucleotides: 2. The CDR3 has 17 amino acids. Written as DNA, the CDR3 is TGTGCCATCAGTGAGTCAGCGGGGGGGCTAGCCAAAAACATTCAGTACTTC. Its protein is CAISESAGGLAKNIQYF.

The chain joins TRBV18 to TRBJ1-2; tentative D call: TRBD1 (6 bases). The CDR3 runs to 13 residues. Trimming left V 5 bases short and J 8 bases short, with 15 bases between. Germline lookup yields CDR1 KGHSH and CDR2 LQKENI. The CDR3 nucleotides are TGTGCCAGCTCATCTAACAGGGTTCGAGGCTACACCTTC. It encodes CASSSNRVRGYTF.

The rearrangement links TRBV7-6 to TRBJ1-6; 8 bases match TRBD1. The CDR3 totals 16 residues. CDR1 and CDR2 (germline): SGHVS, FNYEAQ. V trimming: 1 base; J trimming: 7 bases; junction bases outside the gene matches: 6. CDR3 loop: CASSLGTGLSNSPLHF. CDR3 DNA: TGTGCCAGCAGCTTAGGGACAGGGCTATCGAATTCACCCCTCCACTTT.

This clone was counted between two and nine times. The chain uses TRBV28 and TRBJ2-1; unclear D gene. Germline V gives CDR1 MDHEN, CDR2 SYDVKM. V was cut by 3 bases and J by 7 bases, with 16 bases left in between. The CDR3 sequence is 15 residues long. Written as DNA, the CDR3 is TGTGCCAGCAGTTTTGCGTTTCCGGTTGTAAATGAGCAGTTCTTC. This translates into CASSFAFPVVNEQFF.

The V and J genes are TRBV7-2 and TRBJ2-7; possibly TRBD1 for D (6 bases). The CDR3 is made up of 13 amino acids. V was cut by 1 base and J by 6 bases, with 10 bases left in between. Germline V gene lookup returns CDR1 SGHTA and CDR2 FQGNSA. The CDR3 loop is CASSLDRVREQYF. The CDR3 DNA sequence: TGTGCCAGCAGCTTAGACAGGGTTCGCGAGCAGTACTTC.

This clone was recorded only once. The chain couples TRBV7-2 to TRBJ2-5; 11 nucleotides match TRBD1. V dropped 0 bases and J dropped 7; count of bases not matched to a gene: 4. The germline gives CDR1 SGHTA, CDR2 FQGNSA. The CDR3 consists of 15 residues. This CDR3 reads CASSLAGTGGVTQYF. The CDR3 nucleotides read TGTGCCAGCAGCTTAGCGGGGACAGGGGGTGTGACCCAGTACTTC.

This clone was seen more than once but under ten times. The chain recombines TRBV10-2 with TRBJ1-2, with TRBD1 matching 9 bases. Germline loops: CDR1 WSHSY, CDR2 SAAADI. The CDR3 has 15 amino acids. With V trimmed by 4 bases and J by 4 bases, 7 bases remained unmatched. CDR3 protein: CASSAQGAGIYGYTF. The CDR3 coding sequence is TGCGCCAGCAGTGCACAGGGGGCAGGGATCTATGGCTACACCTTC.

This clone has just one count. This chain connects TRBV9 to TRBJ2-7; 9 bases map to TRBD1. J was trimmed by 3 bases and V by 3 bases; bases with no gene match: 4. CDR1 is SGDLS and CDR2 is YYNGEE in the germline V gene. The CDR3 is 14 residues long. CDR3 sequence reads: CASSATGGLYEQYF. CDR3 DNA: TGTGCCAGCAGCGCCACAGGGGGCCTCTACGAGCAGTACTTC. The full variable domain, rest sourced from reference TRBV9 and TRBJ2-7, is DSGVTQTPKHLITATGQRVTLRCSPRSGDLSVYWYQQSLDQGLQFLIQYYNGEERAKGNILERFSAQQFPDLHSELNLSSLELGDSALYFCASSATGGLYEQYFGPGTRLTVT.